What follows describes a single T cell receptor (beta chain). The antigen is not known. The V end lost 7 bases, the J end lost 4 bases, and 16 bases lay between the germline ends. The V gene's germline CDR1 is MNHEY and CDR2 SVGEGT. The CDR3 totals 14 residues. Primed by a sample-barcoded 5' primer and a J-beta primer mix, a second PCR proceeded for 7 to 11 cycles. MiXCR, applied by TCRdb to the 5' RACE reads, yields one record per CDR3 protein. Of around 1,700,000 distinct CDR3 sequences in the sample, approximately 28% were seen once. The source of the sample is a study of blood T cells in healthy people across ages. Findings and caveats of the study: Percentage of naive T cells showed a strong correlation with TCR beta diversity.

Sequenced: blood. The chain couples TRBV6-2 or TRBV6-3 to TRBJ1-1; D unresolved. This TCR was sampled from a woman in her 30s in good health. In DNA, the CDR3 is TGTGCCAGCAATAAGGATCTCGTTGGCACTGAAGCTTTCTTT. This encodes CASNKDLVGTEAFF.